These 12 T cell receptor beta chains share one sample of origin, sequenced in a study of T-cell reconstitution after alpha-beta-depleted transplantation in children. Using unique molecular identifiers, the investigators prepared the TCRbeta library. TCRdb itself ran the PCR reads through MiXCR, one entry per CDR3 protein. Of approximately 270,000 distinct CDR3 sequences in the sample, 9.9% were seen once. The sequencing used PBMCs from the stem cell graft donor, collected from the stem cell graft. The receptor set was obtained from a human donor who donated a stem cell graft to a child with SCID.

This clonotype was seen a few times. The rearrangement links TRBV12-3 or TRBV12-4 to TRBJ2-1, with D maybe TRBD2 (5 bases). The CDR3 has 11 residues. The ends were cut back, 2 bases at V and 14 bases at J, with 10 bases in the middle. As DNA, the CDR3 is TGTGCCAGCAGTTTAAGCGGTGCAAAGTTCTTC. This sequence encodes CASSLSGAKFF.

This clonotype has a handful of counts. J is TRBJ2-6 and V is TRBV7-9; 8 bases align to TRBD2. The CDR3 contains 15 residues. The germline CDR1 and CDR2 sequences are SEHNR and FQNEAQ (reference sequence). The V gene end was trimmed by 3 bases and the J gene end by 4 bases; junction bases not matched to a gene: 2. In DNA, the CDR3 is TGTGCCAGCAGCTTGCGGGGGGTCGGGGCCAACGTCCTGACTTTC. It encodes CASSLRGVGANVLTF.

V usage is TRBV12-3 or TRBV12-4 and J usage is TRBJ2-3, with D possibly matching TRBD2 (6 bases). The CDR3 length is 14 residues. The V and J ends lost 3 bases and 6 bases respectively, with 13 bases between them. CDR3 loop: CASSLEGIEDTQYF. In DNA form, the CDR3 reads TGTGCCAGCAGTTTGGAGGGCATCGAGGATACGCAGTATTTT.

V and J are TRBV7-8 and TRBJ1-1, with 9 bases identical to TRBD1. This CDR3 is 14 amino acids long. Germline CDR1 reads SGHVS; CDR2 reads FQNEAQ. V shed 5 bases, J shed 3 bases, and the junction held 4 bases outside the gene matches. The CDR3 DNA reads as TGTGCCAGCAGCCTTGACAGGGGGGACACTGAAGCTTTCTTT. This encodes CASSLDRGDTEAFF.

This clonotype showed up just a few times. The chain joins TRBV20-1 to TRBJ2-5; no reliable D call. This CDR3 is 14 amino acids long. Germline V gene data show CDR1 as DFQATT and CDR2 as SNEGSKA (reference sequence). Trimming left V 1 base short and J 5 bases short, with 14 bases between. The CDR3 nucleotides are TGCAGTGCTAGAGGGTGGGCAGGCCGGGAGACCCAGTACTTC. Translating it yields CSARGWAGRETQYF.

This clonotype has more than one count but fewer than ten. This sequence joins TRBV5-1 and TRBJ2-1; tentative D call: TRBD2 (6 bases). Trimming left V 3 bases short and J 0 bases short, with 16 bases between. Germline V gene data show CDR1 as SGHRS and CDR2 as YFSETQ. The CDR3 runs 17 residues. The CDR3 reads CASSSTGVQSSYNEQFF. CDR3 nucleotide sequence: TGCGCCAGCAGCTCCACGGGAGTACAGAGCTCCTACAATGAGCAGTTCTTC.

The V call is TRBV11-2, the J call TRBJ1-2; D not resolved. Trimming cost V 0 bases and J 4 bases, with 12 bases left between them. The CDR3 sequence is 15 residues long. The germline V gene encodes CDR1 SGHAT and CDR2 FQNNGV. The CDR3 spells CASSLEAGVIYGYTF. In DNA, the CDR3 is TGTGCCAGCAGCTTAGAGGCAGGAGTGATCTATGGCTACACCTTC.

V gene TRBV18 combines with J gene TRBJ2-3, with D perhaps matching TRBD1 (7 bases). Germline lookup yields CDR1 KGHSH and CDR2 LQKENI. The CDR3 sequence is 16 residues long. Trimming cost V 3 bases and J 2 bases, with 15 bases left between them. This CDR3 is CASSPFGGGFTDTQYF. CDR3 DNA: TGTGCCAGCTCACCCTTCGGAGGGGGCTTCACAGATACGCAGTATTTT.

In its sample, this clonotype was seen a few times. The chain employs TRBV3-1 and TRBJ1-5; 7 bases line up with TRBD1. V gave up 0 bases and J gave up 6 bases; unmatched junction bases: 5. CDR1 and CDR2 (germline): LGHDT, YNNKEL (reference sequence). The CDR3 loop spans 15 amino acids. The DNA for the CDR3 is TGTGCCAGCAGCCAAGATCGGGCAGGGGGTCAGCCCCAGCATTTT. The encoded protein is CASSQDRAGGQPQHF.

The CDR3: CASSLLAGGLSEQFF. For the CDR3, the DNA is TGTGCCAGCAGCTTACTAGCGGGGGGGCTTAGTGAGCAGTTCTTC. This chain connects TRBV7-3 to TRBJ2-1, with 12 bases that match TRBD2. CDR1 is SGHTA, CDR2 FQGTGA, per germline. J was trimmed by 9 bases and V by 2 bases; bases with no gene match: 5. There are 15 residues in the CDR3.

This clonotype was observed at least ten times. The genes are TRBV12-3 or TRBV12-4 and TRBJ1-2, with unresolved D. CDR3 length equals 11 residues. Trimming took off 3 bases at V and 3 bases at J, with 2 bases between the two ends. This CDR3 reads CASSLDYGYTF. CDR3 in DNA: TGTGCCAGCAGTTTGGACTATGGCTACACCTTC.

This clonotype was found a few times. This rearrangement joins TRBV10-3 to TRBJ2-1; D is uncertain. V lost 7 bases, J lost 5 bases, and 9 bases lay in between. This CDR3 contains 12 residues. From germline, CDR1 is ENHRY and CDR2 SYGVKD. CDR3 residues: CAITDGNNEQFF. In DNA form, the CDR3 reads TGTGCCATCACGGACGGCAACAATGAGCAGTTCTTC.